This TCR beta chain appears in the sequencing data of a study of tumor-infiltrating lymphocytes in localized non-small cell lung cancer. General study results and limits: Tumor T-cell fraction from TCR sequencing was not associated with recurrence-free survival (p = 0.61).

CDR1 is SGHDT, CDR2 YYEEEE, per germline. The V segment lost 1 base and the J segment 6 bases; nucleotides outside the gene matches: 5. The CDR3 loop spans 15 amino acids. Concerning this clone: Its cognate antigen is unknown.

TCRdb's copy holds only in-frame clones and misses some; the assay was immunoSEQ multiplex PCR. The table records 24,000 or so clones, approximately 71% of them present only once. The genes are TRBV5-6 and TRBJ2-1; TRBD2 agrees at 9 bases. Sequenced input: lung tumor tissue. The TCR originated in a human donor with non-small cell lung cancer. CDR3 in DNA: TGTGCCAGCAGCTTGACGTCTAGCGGGATCAATGAGCAGTTCTTC. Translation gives CASSLTSSGINEQFF. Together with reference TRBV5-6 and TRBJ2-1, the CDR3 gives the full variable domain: DAGVTQSPTHLIKTRGQQVTLRCSPKSGHDTVSWYQQALGQGPQFIFQYYEEEERQRGNFPDRFSGHQFPNYSSELNVNALLLGDSALYLCASSLTSSGINEQFFGPGTRLTVL.